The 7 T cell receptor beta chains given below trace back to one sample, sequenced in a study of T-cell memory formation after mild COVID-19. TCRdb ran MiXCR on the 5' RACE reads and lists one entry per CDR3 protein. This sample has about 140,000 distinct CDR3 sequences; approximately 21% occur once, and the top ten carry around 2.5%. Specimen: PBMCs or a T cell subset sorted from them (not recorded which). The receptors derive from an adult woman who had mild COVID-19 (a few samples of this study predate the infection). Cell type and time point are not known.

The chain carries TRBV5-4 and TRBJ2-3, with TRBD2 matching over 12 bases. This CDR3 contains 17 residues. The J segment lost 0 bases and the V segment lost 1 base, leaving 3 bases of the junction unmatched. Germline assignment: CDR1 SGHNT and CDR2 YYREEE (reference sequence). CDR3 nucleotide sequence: TGTGCCAGCAGCTTGCGACTAGCGGGGGCTAGCACAGATACGCAGTATTTT. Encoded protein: CASSLRLAGASTDTQYF.

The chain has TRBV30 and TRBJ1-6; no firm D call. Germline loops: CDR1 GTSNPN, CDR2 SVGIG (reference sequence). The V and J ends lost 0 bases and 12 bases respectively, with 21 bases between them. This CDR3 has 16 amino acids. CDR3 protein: CAWSVGGEFSRLPLHF. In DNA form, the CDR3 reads TGTGCCTGGAGTGTCGGTGGGGAATTTTCCCGACTACCCCTCCACTTT.

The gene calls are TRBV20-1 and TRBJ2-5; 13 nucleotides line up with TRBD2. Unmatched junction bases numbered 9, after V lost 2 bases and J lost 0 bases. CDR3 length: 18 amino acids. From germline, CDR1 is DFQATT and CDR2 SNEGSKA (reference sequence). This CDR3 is CSARRTSGSLRYQETQYF. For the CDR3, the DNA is TGCAGTGCTAGAAGGACTAGCGGGAGTTTGAGGTACCAAGAGACCCAGTACTTC.

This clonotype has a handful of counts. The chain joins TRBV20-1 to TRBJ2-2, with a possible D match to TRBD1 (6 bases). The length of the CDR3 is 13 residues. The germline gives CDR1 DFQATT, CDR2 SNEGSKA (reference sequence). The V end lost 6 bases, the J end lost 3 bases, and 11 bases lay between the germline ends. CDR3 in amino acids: CSAATGYTGELFF. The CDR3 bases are TGCAGTGCCGCAACAGGGTACACCGGGGAGCTGTTTTTT.

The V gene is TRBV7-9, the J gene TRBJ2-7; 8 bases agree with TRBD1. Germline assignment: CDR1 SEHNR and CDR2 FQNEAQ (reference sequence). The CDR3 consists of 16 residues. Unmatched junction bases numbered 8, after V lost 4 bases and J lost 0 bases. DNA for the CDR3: TGTGCCAGCAGCTCCTGGGGACAGGAAAGCTCCTACGAGCAGTACTTC. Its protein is CASSSWGQESSYEQYF.

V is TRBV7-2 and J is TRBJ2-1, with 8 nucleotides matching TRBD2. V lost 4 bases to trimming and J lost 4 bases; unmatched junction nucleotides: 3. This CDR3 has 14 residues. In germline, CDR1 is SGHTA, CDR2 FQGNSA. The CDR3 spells CASSSGTRYNEQFF. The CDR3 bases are TGTGCCAGCAGCTCCGGGACTAGATACAATGAGCAGTTCTTC.

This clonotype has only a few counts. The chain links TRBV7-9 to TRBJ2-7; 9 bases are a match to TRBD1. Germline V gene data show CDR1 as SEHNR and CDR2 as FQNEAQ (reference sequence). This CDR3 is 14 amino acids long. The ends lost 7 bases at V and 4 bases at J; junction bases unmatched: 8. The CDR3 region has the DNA TGTGCCAGCATCTCGGACAGGGGTGAATACGAGCAGTACTTC. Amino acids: CASISDRGEYEQYF. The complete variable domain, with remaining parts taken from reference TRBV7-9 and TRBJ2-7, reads DTGVSQNPRHKITKRGQNVTFRCDPISEHNRLYWYRQTLGQGPEFLTYFQNEAQLEKSRLLSDRFSAERPKGSFSTLEIQRTEQGDSAMYLCASISDRGEYEQYFGPGTRLTVT.